The next 9 T cell receptor beta chains were all read from a single sample in a study of shared clonotypes between healthy human individuals. The naive CD8 subset, CD45RO-negative cells positively selected for CCR7, excluded terminally differentiated effector memory CD45RA+ cells. Clones were sequenced by immunoSEQ multiplex PCR, and TCRdb holds only the in-frame ones, with some missing. Seen here are roughly 2.1 million clones, about 92% observed once, and the top ten hold 1.7%. The specimen was naive CD8+ T cells from PBMCs. The receptors come from a man aged 18-30 years in good health. Some clones in this sample may be carry-over from other donors' samples.

The chain carries TRBV28 and TRBJ2-3, with no clear D. This CDR3 is 12 amino acids long. Germline assignment: CDR1 MDHEN and CDR2 SYDVKM. Trimming took off 5 bases at V and 2 bases at J, with 5 bases between the two ends. Written as DNA, the CDR3 is TGTGCCAGCAGTATACCCACAGATACGCAGTATTTT. Translating gives CASSIPTDTQYF.

In its sample, this clone was seen once. The chain recombines TRBV9 with TRBJ2-7; D is possibly TRBD2 (7 bases). Trimming stripped 6 bases from V and 5 bases from J, with 18 bases between. The CDR3 is 14 amino acids. Germline V lookup: CDR1 SGDLS, CDR2 YYNGEE. This CDR3 is CASTLADGGHEQYF. The DNA of the CDR3 is TGTGCCAGCACCCTCGCGGACGGGGGGCACGAGCAGTACTTC.

The V gene is TRBV7-9, the J gene TRBJ2-1, with 14 bases matching TRBD2. Germline assignment: CDR1 SEHNR and CDR2 FQNEAQ (reference sequence). CDR3 length: 17 amino acids. The J segment lost 9 bases and the V segment lost 5 bases, leaving 12 bases of the junction unmatched. As DNA, the CDR3 is TGTGCCAGCAGCCTCGAAAGGACTAGCGGGAGGCTTGGTGAGCAGTTCTTC. Translating it yields CASSLERTSGRLGEQFF.

The rearrangement joins TRBV28 to TRBJ1-4, with D possibly being TRBD1 (6 bases). Trimming removed 6 bases at V and 2 bases at J, with 10 bases between. The germline V gene encodes CDR1 MDHEN and CDR2 SYDVKM. The CDR3 runs to 14 residues. The CDR3 nucleotides read TGTGCCAGCAGACACAGGGCCACTAATGAAAAACTGTTTTTT. Amino acid sequence: CASRHRATNEKLFF.

This clone was observed a handful of times. This chain links TRBV28 with TRBJ1-2; D possibly corresponds to TRBD1 (6 bases). Germline V gene lookup returns CDR1 MDHEN and CDR2 SYDVKM. The CDR3 is 15 amino acids. V lost 5 bases and J 1 base, leaving 14 bases between the germline ends. The chain's CDR3 is CASSPGAPDNYGYTF. CDR3 coding DNA: TGTGCCAGCAGTCCAGGGGCCCCTGATAACTATGGCTACACCTTC.

This sequence joins TRBV6-4 and TRBJ1-1, with D perhaps TRBD1 (5 bases). The V gene lost 6 bases and the J gene lost 3 bases, with 11 bases spanning the gap. The CDR3 is 13 amino acids. Germline-derived CDR1 and CDR2 are MRHNA and SNTAGT. CDR3 DNA sequence: TGTGCCAGCAGCCTTGACAGTTACACTGAAGCTTTCTTT. It translates to CASSLDSYTEAFF.

V is TRBV30 and J is TRBJ2-7; 10 bases are a match to TRBD2. The V and J ends lost 7 bases and 2 bases, in that order; junction bases with no gene match: 8. Germline V lookup: CDR1 GTSNPN, CDR2 SVGIG (reference sequence). The CDR3 is 14 residues long. This chain's CDR3 is CAYQTGLAAYEQYF. In DNA, the CDR3 is TGTGCCTACCAAACCGGACTAGCGGCCTACGAGCAGTACTTC.

This chain links TRBV4-1 with TRBJ2-3, with a tentative D call TRBD1 (5 bases). V was pared by 0 bases and J by 6 bases, with 22 bases between. The V gene's germline CDR1 is MGHRA and CDR2 YSYEKL. The CDR3 extends over 18 amino acids. The CDR3 coding sequence is TGCGCCAGCAGCCAAGATGGAAGGACATACTTTAGGGCGGATACGCAGTATTTT. Its protein product is CASSQDGRTYFRADTQYF.

V usage is TRBV11-2 and J usage is TRBJ1-5; perhaps TRBD1 as D (6 bases). Trimming shortened V by 5 bases and J by 4 bases, and 15 bases separated the two germline ends. Germline assignment: CDR1 SGHAT and CDR2 FQNNGV. The CDR3 is 15 residues long. CDR3 bases: TGTGCCAGCAGCCCTGGGAGGGGGGGGAATCAGCCCCAGCATTTT. Amino acid sequence: CASSPGRGGNQPQHF.